This entry features one T cell receptor beta chain sequence. Antigen specificity is unknown. The sample has other DNA sequences that encode this CDR3 too. This record belongs to a study of cytomegalovirus exposure and HLA in healthy donors. In the study overall: The 95 to 150 validation repertoires, a later analysis reported, used the same platform as the 666 first-cohort repertoires.

The study's findings and limits: Rarity marked most TCR sequences, yet some public TCRs occurred in many donors. The listing of 160 or so TCR beta chains classed them as cytomegalovirus-associated.

Produced via immunoSEQ multiplex PCR; TCRdb's table is partial and in-frame only. There are fewer than 90,000 clones in the sample; around 82% occur only once, and 12% lies in the top ten. From the approximately 120-subject validation cohort, which was separate from the roughly 610-subject first cohort, the donors were drawn. This receptor was taken from a woman in her late teens or twenties in good health and CMV-seropositive. Sample: PBMCs.

The CDR3 nucleotides are TGTGCCAGCAGTTACGGCGGGGAGCAGTTCTTC. Residues: CASSYGGEQFF. The chain carries TRBV6-5 and TRBJ2-1; perhaps TRBD2 as D (5 bases). Trimming took 2 bases from V and 10 from J, leaving 6 bases between them. The CDR3 is 11 amino acids. From germline, CDR1 is MNHEY and CDR2 SVGAGI.